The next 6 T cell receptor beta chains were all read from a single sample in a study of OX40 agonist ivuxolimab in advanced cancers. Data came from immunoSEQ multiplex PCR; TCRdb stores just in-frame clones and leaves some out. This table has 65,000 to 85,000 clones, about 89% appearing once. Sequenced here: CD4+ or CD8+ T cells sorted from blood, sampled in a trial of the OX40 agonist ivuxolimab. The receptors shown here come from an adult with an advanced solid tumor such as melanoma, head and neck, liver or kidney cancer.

For the CDR3, the DNA is TGTGCCAGCAGACCGGGACAGGCTTCCTACGAGCAGTACTTC. It yields the protein CASRPGQASYEQYF. The V call is TRBV6-5, the J call TRBJ2-7, with TRBD1 matching 8 bases. The CDR3 consists of 14 residues. Germline loops: CDR1 MNHEY, CDR2 SVGAGI. Trimming took 6 bases from V and 1 from J; bases not matched to a gene: 5.

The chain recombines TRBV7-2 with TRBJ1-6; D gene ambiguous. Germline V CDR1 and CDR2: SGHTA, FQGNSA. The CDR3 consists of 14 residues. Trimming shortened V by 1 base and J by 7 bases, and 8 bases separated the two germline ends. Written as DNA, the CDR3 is TGTGCCAGCAGCTTAGTTCGAGGAAATTCACCCCTCCACTTT. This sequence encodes CASSLVRGNSPLHF.

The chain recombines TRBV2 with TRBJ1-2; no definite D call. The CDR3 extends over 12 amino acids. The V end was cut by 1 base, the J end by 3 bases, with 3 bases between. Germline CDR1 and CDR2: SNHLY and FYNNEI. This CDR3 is CASSEGYYGYTF. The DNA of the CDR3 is TGTGCCAGCAGTGAAGGGTACTATGGCTACACCTTC.

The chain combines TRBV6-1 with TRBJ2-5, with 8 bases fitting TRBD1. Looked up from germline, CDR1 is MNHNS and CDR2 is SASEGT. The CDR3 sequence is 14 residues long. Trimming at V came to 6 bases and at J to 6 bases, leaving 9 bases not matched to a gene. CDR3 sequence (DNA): TGTGCCAGCAGAGTCAGACAGGGGACTCAGACCCAGTACTTC. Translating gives CASRVRQGTQTQYF.

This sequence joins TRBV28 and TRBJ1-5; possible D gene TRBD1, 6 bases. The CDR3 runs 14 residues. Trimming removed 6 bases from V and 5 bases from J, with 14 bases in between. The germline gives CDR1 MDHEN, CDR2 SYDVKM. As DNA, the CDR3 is TGTGCCAGCAGACTGGGACAAGCCGATCAGCCCCAGCATTTT. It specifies CASRLGQADQPQHF.

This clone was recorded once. DNA for the CDR3: TGTGCCGTCGCCGGGACAGGGAGAGATACGCAGTATTTT. Its translation: CAVAGTGRDTQYF. The chain links TRBV6-1 to TRBJ2-3; 9 nucleotides align to TRBD1. V was clipped by 11 bases and J by 5 bases; unmatched bases: 8. Germline CDR1 MNHNS, CDR2 SASEGT. The CDR3 is made up of 13 amino acids.